This TCR beta chain was sequenced during a study of T cells in Graves' hyperthyroidism and ophthalmopathy. Overall study findings and caveats: The model anticipated ophthalmopathy a median approximately six months pre-onset.

Authors of the study amplified TCR beta CDR3 regions from RNA transcripts. First-round RT-PCR with HTBI primers amplified the TCR CDR3 region. TCRdb re-called the multiplex PCR reads through MiXCR, storing one row per CDR3 protein. This table holds about 640,000 distinct CDR3 sequences, around 20% found once. Trimming stripped 4 bases from V and 0 bases from J, with 12 bases between. Germline V gives CDR1 KGHSH, CDR2 LQKENI. The CDR3 length is 15 residues. This clonotype was counted between two and nine times. Its matching antigen is unknown. The receptor was isolated from a man younger than 40 with Graves' ophthalmopathy. V is TRBV18 and J is TRBJ1-1, with D maybe TRBD1 (6 bases). The sequenced sample was blood. CDR3 bases: TGTGCCAGCTCACACCGGGACACCCTGAACACTGAAGCTTTCTTT. Translated, it gives CASSHRDTLNTEAFF. The entire variable domain, with the rest obtained from reference TRBV18 and TRBJ1-1, is as follows: NAGVMQNPRHLVRRRGQEARLRCSPMKGHSHVYWYRQLPEEGLKFMVYLQKENIIDESGMPKERFSAEFPKEGPSILRIQQVVRGDSAAYFCASSHRDTLNTEAFFGQGTRLTVV.